This note documents a single T cell receptor (beta chain) sequence. Its specificity is not known. The junction differs from germline at one of its ends, possibly a read error. These data come from a study of a mutant IDH1 vaccine in newly diagnosed glioma. Overall study findings and caveats: Induction of immune responses by the vaccine occurred in approximately 93% of patients.

Time point specified: week 23, last vaccination. Each dose of the vaccine consisted of 300 ug of mutant IDH1 20-mer peptide, with topical imiquimod. There were new WHO grade 3 or 4 astrocytomas in the donors, and these were IDH1-mutant and ATRX-lost. Measured with immunoSEQ multiplex PCR; TCRdb has only the in-frame clones, and not every one. The sample includes tens of thousands of clones, about 81% of them seen just once. CDR1 is SEHNR and CDR2 is FQNEAQ in the germline V gene (reference sequence). The CDR3 runs to 14 residues. This TCR derives from a woman in her thirties or forties with glioma. Some clones in this sample may be carry-over from other donors' samples. V gene TRBV7-9 combines with J gene TRBJ1-2; TRBD1 aligns across 12 bases. The material was PBMCs, obtained from a glioma patient whose treatment included an IDH1 peptide vaccine. The CDR3 DNA sequence: TGTGCCAGCAGCTTAGCTACGGGGACAGGGGGCTCCACCTTC. The encoded protein is CASSLATGTGGSTF.